Listed here are 18 T cell receptor beta chains from one sample, sequenced in a study of blood T cell repertoires in COVID-19. Some clones are missing from TCRdb's copy, which holds only in-frame ones; the method was immunoSEQ multiplex PCR. Of about 160,000 clones in the sample, 79% were seen once. Sequencing was performed on peripheral blood. These receptors were obtained from a woman aged 60-75 years with COVID-19, enrolled during active disease.

The gene calls are TRBV7-2 and TRBJ2-1, with TRBD2 matching 10 bases. Germline V gene sequence: CDR1 SGHTA, CDR2 FQGNSA. This CDR3 has 15 amino acids. Trimming at V came to 5 bases and at J to 7 bases, leaving 8 bases not matched to a gene. This CDR3 reads CASSVRLAGANEQFF. CDR3 coding DNA: TGTGCCAGCAGCGTGAGGCTAGCGGGAGCGAATGAGCAGTTCTTC.

The chain uses TRBV19 and TRBJ1-1; 7 bases are a match to TRBD1. The germline V gene has CDR1 LNHDA and CDR2 SQIVND (reference sequence). The CDR3 has 17 residues. Trimming removed 4 bases from V and 4 bases from J; junction bases left unmatched: 15. The CDR3 coding sequence is TGTGCCAGTAGTAAGAGAGGGGGCGCGTTCCAAGTCACTGAAGCTTTCTTT. As protein: CASSKRGGAFQVTEAFF.

The rearrangement links TRBV19 to TRBJ1-2; TRBD1 agrees at 11 bases. V lost 4 bases, J lost 4 bases, and 5 bases stayed unmatched. This CDR3 contains 15 residues. CDR1 LNHDA and CDR2 SQIVND come from the germline V gene (reference sequence). The CDR3 spells CASSTWTGGGYGYTF. The CDR3, as DNA: TGTGCCAGTAGTACCTGGACAGGGGGCGGCTATGGCTACACCTTC.

This clone appeared a few times. This sequence joins TRBV5-1 and TRBJ2-3; 10 bases are a match to TRBD2. The V gene end was trimmed by 1 base and the J gene end by 5 bases; junction bases not matched to a gene: 13. The CDR3 totals 18 residues. Germline loops: CDR1 SGHRS, CDR2 YFSETQ. The CDR3 is CASSLSGSGGAFGDTQYF. CDR3 nucleotide sequence: TGCGCCAGCAGCTTGAGTGGGAGCGGGGGGGCCTTTGGAGATACGCAGTATTTT.

The rearrangement links TRBV3-1 (or the pseudogene TRBV3-2) to TRBJ1-1; TRBD1 aligns across 11 bases. This CDR3 has 16 amino acids. Germline trimming cut 0 bases from V and 5 bases from J; bases unmatched to any gene: 5. Germline assignment: CDR1 LGHDT and CDR2 YNNKEL (reference sequence). CDR3 residues: CASSQERTGGVTEAFF. The CDR3 DNA is TGTGCCAGCAGCCAAGAGAGGACAGGGGGCGTGACTGAAGCTTTCTTT.

This chain joins TRBV6-1 and TRBJ2-2; TRBD2 aligns across 8 bases. CDR1 is MNHNS, CDR2 SASEGT, per germline. CDR3 length: 15 amino acids. V lost 1 base to trimming and J lost 6 bases; unmatched junction nucleotides: 4. The CDR3 region has the DNA TGTGCCAGCAGTGAAGTTGCCGGGGGGGCCGGGGAGCTGTTTTTT. This gives the protein CASSEVAGGAGELFF.

This chain uses TRBV25-1 with TRBJ2-5, with a weak D call TRBD2 (5 bases). CDR1 is MGHDK and CDR2 is SYGVNS in the germline V gene. V lost 2 bases and J 1 base, leaving 11 bases between the germline ends. The CDR3 is 15 residues long. CDR3 sequence reads: CASSEPRRAQETQYF. As DNA, the CDR3 is TGTGCCAGCAGTGAACCACGGCGGGCCCAAGAGACCCAGTACTTC.

The V and J genes are TRBV29-1 and TRBJ2-7; 11 nucleotides match TRBD2. Unmatched junction bases numbered 2, after V lost 7 bases and J lost 0 bases. The CDR3 covers 13 residues. Germline CDR1 is SQVTM and CDR2 is ANQGSEA. DNA of the CDR3: TGCAGCGCTGGACTAGCGGGCTCCTACGAGCAGTACTTC. As protein: CSAGLAGSYEQYF.

V is TRBV19 and J is TRBJ1-5; TRBD1 matches at 9 bases. V was pared by 3 bases and J by 1 base, with 13 bases of the junction left unmatched. The germline CDR1 and CDR2 sequences are LNHDA and SQIVND (reference sequence). CDR3 size: 19 residues. Here the CDR3 reads CASSIPPLLQGASNQPQHF. CDR3 coding DNA: TGTGCCAGTAGTATTCCTCCTTTACTACAGGGGGCGAGCAATCAGCCCCAGCATTTT.

The CDR3 DNA follows: TGCAGCGTTGGACGGGACAGGGCAGGCTATGGCTACACCTTC. It translates to CSVGRDRAGYGYTF. The J gene is TRBJ1-2, the V gene TRBV29-1; 9 bases fit TRBD1. V was clipped by 4 bases and J by 4 bases; unmatched bases: 7. The CDR3 is 14 amino acids. CDR1 SQVTM and CDR2 ANQGSEA come from the germline V gene. Drawing the rest from reference TRBV29-1 and TRBJ1-2, the complete variable domain is SAVISQKPSRDICQRGTSLTIQCQVDSQVTMMFWYRQQPGQSLTLIATANQGSEATYESGFVIDKFPISRPNLTFSTLTVSNMSPEDSSIYLCSVGRDRAGYGYTFGSGTRLTVV.

V and J are TRBV19 and TRBJ1-2; TRBD1 matches at 8 bases. The junction had 3 bases not matched to a gene; V was cut back by 6 bases and J by 6 bases. There are 12 residues in the CDR3. Germline V gene lookup returns CDR1 LNHDA and CDR2 SQIVND (reference sequence). CDR3 loop: CASSADRDGYTF. CDR3 DNA: TGTGCCAGTAGCGCGGACAGGGATGGCTACACCTTC.

This clone was picked up a small number of times. The rearrangement uses TRBV6-2 or TRBV6-3 and TRBJ2-2; TRBD1 agrees at 7 bases. Germline assignment: CDR1 MNHEY and CDR2 SVGEGT. Trimming took 4 bases from V and 0 from J; bases not matched to a gene: 5. This CDR3 is built from 16 residues. CDR3 DNA: TGTGCCAGCAGTTCATCGGGGACAGCGAACACCGGGGAGCTGTTTTTT. Its translation: CASSSSGTANTGELFF.

CDR3 amino acids: CASSQFRGSGPQETQYF. CDR3 coding DNA: TGCGCCAGCAGCCAATTTCGGGGATCTGGCCCACAAGAGACCCAGTACTTC. The gene calls are TRBV4-1 and TRBJ2-5; D might be TRBD2 (5 bases). Germline V lookup: CDR1 MGHRA, CDR2 YSYEKL. Trimming shortened V by 2 bases and J by 2 bases, and 18 bases separated the two germline ends. The CDR3 loop spans 17 amino acids.

In this sample, this clone turned up a few times. The rearrangement joins TRBV25-1 to TRBJ2-2; 11 nucleotides align to TRBD2. Germline values: CDR1 MGHDK, CDR2 SYGVNS. V lost 3 bases to trimming and J lost 4 bases; unmatched junction nucleotides: 1. This CDR3 is built from 15 residues. This CDR3 reads CASSETSGITGELFF. The CDR3 bases are TGTGCCAGCAGTGAGACTAGCGGGATCACCGGGGAGCTGTTTTTT.

This chain joins TRBV12-3 or TRBV12-4 and TRBJ1-1; D not certain. V dropped 4 bases and J dropped 6 bases, with 12 bases sitting between them. The CDR3 totals 13 residues. CDR3 coding DNA: TGTGCCAGCAGTTATGAGGGTAGGGCTGAAGCTTTCTTT. It codes for CASSYEGRAEAFF.

The table lists this clone with many counts. Additional DNA sequences in this sample encode the identical CDR3. The rearrangement joins TRBV19 to TRBJ2-5, with D possibly matching TRBD2 (6 bases). In germline, CDR1 is LNHDA, CDR2 SQIVND (reference sequence). Trimming took off 3 bases at V and 2 bases at J, with 10 bases between the two ends. The CDR3 spans 14 residues. The CDR3 region is CASSITGGQETQYF. As DNA, the CDR3 is TGTGCCAGTAGTATCACCGGGGGTCAAGAGACCCAGTACTTC.

This rearrangement joins TRBV6-1 to TRBJ2-3, with D perhaps TRBD2 (6 bases). V was shortened by 2 bases and J by 0 bases, with 9 bases between the two germline ends. The CDR3 is made up of 15 amino acids. Germline assignment: CDR1 MNHNS and CDR2 SASEGT. CDR3 sequence (DNA): TGTGCCAGCAGTGAACTAGCGTCTAGCACAGATACGCAGTATTTT. This codes for CASSELASSTDTQYF.

V usage is TRBV28 and J usage is TRBJ2-7; 8 bases line up with TRBD1. V lost 7 bases, J lost 1 base, and 12 bases stayed unmatched. The germline gives CDR1 MDHEN, CDR2 SYDVKM. This CDR3 has 16 residues. The CDR3 nucleotides read TGTGCCAGCACCGGGGGACCGGGACAGGCATCCTACGAGCAGTACTTC. Its translation is CASTGGPGQASYEQYF.